The present TCR beta chain was sequenced within a study of T cells after yellow fever vaccination. This clonotype was detected ten times or more. TCRdb used MiXCR to reprocess the 5' RACE reads, holding one entry per CDR3 protein. The sample carries some 400,000 distinct CDR3 sequences, over 5% recorded once. The CDR3 is 14 residues long. The V end lost 3 bases, the J end lost 0 bases, and 8 bases lay between the germline ends. This receptor was obtained from a man aged 30-40 years who received the YFV17D yellow fever vaccine. Sequencing used PBMCs, obtained 5 days after the yellow fever booster vaccination. The gene calls are TRBV12-3 or TRBV12-4 and TRBJ2-5; D not certain. CDR3 residues: CASSFYADQETQYF. CDR3 DNA: TGTGCCAGCAGTTTTTACGCGGACCAAGAGACCCAGTACTTC.